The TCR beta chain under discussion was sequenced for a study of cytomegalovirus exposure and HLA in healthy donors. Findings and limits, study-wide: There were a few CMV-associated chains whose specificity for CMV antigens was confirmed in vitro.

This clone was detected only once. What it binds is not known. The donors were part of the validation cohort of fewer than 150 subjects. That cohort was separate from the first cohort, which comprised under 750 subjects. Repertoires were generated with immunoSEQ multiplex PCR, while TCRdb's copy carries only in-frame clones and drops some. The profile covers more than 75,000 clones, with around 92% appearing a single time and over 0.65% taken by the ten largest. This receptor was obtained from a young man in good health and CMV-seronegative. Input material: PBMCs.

The CDR3 here is CASSSLSGTTPGNTIYF. The CDR3 bases are TGTGCCAGCAGCTCCTTGTCCGGGACAACCCCTGGAAACACCATATATTTT. This chain joins TRBV7-2 and TRBJ1-3; D might be TRBD1 (6 bases). Germline V gene sequence: CDR1 SGHTA, CDR2 FQGNSA. Trimming stripped 4 bases from V and 2 bases from J, with 18 bases between. The CDR3 runs to 17 residues.